Described below is a single T cell receptor beta chain sequence and its context. The antigen remains unidentified. Healthy bone marrow donors made up the donor group. The data were obtained in a study of cytomegalovirus exposure and HLA in healthy donors. Study observations and caveats: Sequencing depth roughly uniform across donors was assumed in presence/absence analyses.

Primers: 60 Vbeta forward and 13 Jbeta reverse. Libraries were prepared by immunoSEQ multiplex PCR; TCRdb keeps only in-frame clonotypes and omits some of them. The sample consists of around 130,000 clones, roughly 80% of them appearing once. Germline V gene lookup returns CDR1 SGDLS and CDR2 YYNGEE. Trimming cost V 0 bases and J 3 bases, with 13 bases left between them. This CDR3 is built from 15 residues. The receptor's source is a woman under 30 in good health and CMV-seronegative. The chain recombines TRBV9 with TRBJ2-7; D might be TRBD1 (5 bases). Sequenced: PBMCs. The DNA of the CDR3 is TGTGCCAGCAGCGTAGCAGTAACAGGCGACTACGAGCAGTACTTC. Encoded protein: CASSVAVTGDYEQYF.